The 5 T cell receptor beta chains below were found in one sample sequenced in a study of T cells in Graves' hyperthyroidism and ophthalmopathy (dated by TCRdb to about 2019). Libraries were prepared through multiplex PCR. The sequencer listed for this sample is Illumina HiSeq 2000. Amplification of TCR beta CDR3 regions was carried out from RNA transcripts. The TCR CDR3 was subjected to a first round of RT-PCR using the HTBI primer set and the Qiagen OneStep RT-PCR kit. In-frame beta chains were kept once TCRdb had trimmed the public reads at Q25 with fastp and called clones with MiXCR. For every CDR3 protein sequence, its rows merge into one entry that carries the most common genes and DNA. In this sample the table shows about 360,000 distinct CDR3 sequences, roughly 13% of which occur a single time. Over 8.5% of the sample goes to the ten largest clones. Sequenced input: blood. These receptors all stem from a woman aged 18 to 35 with Graves' hyperthyroidism.

This clonotype has more than one count but fewer than ten. This may be a read error: a much more frequent sequence differs by one nucleotide. The gene calls are TRBV28 and TRBJ2-7, with 8 bases lining up with TRBD1. The CDR3 contains 14 residues. Germline V lookup: CDR1 MDHEN, CDR2 SYDVKM. The CDR3 nucleotides are TGTGCCAGCAGGGATGGACAGGGAAACTACGGGCAGTACTTC. Its protein product is CASRDGQGNYGQYF.

This chain joins TRBV5-1 and TRBJ1-4; tentatively, D is TRBD1 (6 bases). Trimming shortened V by 0 bases and J by 0 bases, and 9 bases separated the two germline ends. The CDR3 length is 16 residues. The germline V gene encodes CDR1 SGHRS and CDR2 YFSETQ. The chain's CDR3 is CASSLEGVATNEKLFF. The CDR3 bases are TGCGCCAGCAGCTTGGAGGGGGTAGCAACTAATGAAAAACTGTTTTTT.

In its sample, this clonotype was seen many times. The chain uses TRBV6-1 and TRBJ1-1; TRBD1 matches at 7 bases. The CDR3 runs 13 residues. Germline-derived CDR1 and CDR2 are MNHNS and SASEGT. J was trimmed by 4 bases and V by 7 bases; bases with no gene match: 6. This CDR3 is CASNRQGGTEAFF. In nucleotides, the CDR3 is TGTGCCAGCAACAGACAGGGTGGCACTGAAGCTTTCTTT.

The chain has TRBV18 and TRBJ2-7; D call uncertain. The CDR3 totals 14 residues. The V end was cut by 8 bases, the J end by 1 base, with 15 bases between. From germline, CDR1 is KGHSH and CDR2 LQKENI. The CDR3 DNA follows: TGTGCCAGCAGCCAAGGGCCAGAATCCTACGAGCAGTACTTC. Its protein is CASSQGPESYEQYF.

This clonotype has ten or more counts. The chain is built from TRBV28 and TRBJ2-7; 8 bases match TRBD2. Germline lookup yields CDR1 MDHEN and CDR2 SYDVKM. Trimming at V came to 4 bases and at J to 0 bases, leaving 8 bases not matched to a gene. This CDR3 has 16 residues. The CDR3 bases are TGTGCCAGCAGTTCCGAGACTAGCGAGAGCTCCTACGAGCAGTACTTC. It is translated as CASSSETSESSYEQYF. Full variable domain (remainder filled in from reference TRBV28 and TRBJ2-7): DVKVTQSSRYLVKRTGEKVFLECVQDMDHENMFWYRQDPGLGLRLIYFSYDVKMKEKGDIPEGYSVSREKKERFSLILESASTNQTSMYLCASSSETSESSYEQYFGPGTRLTVT.